Following are 10 T cell receptor beta chains from one sample sequenced in a study of cytomegalovirus exposure and HLA in healthy donors. With 60 Vbeta and 13 Jbeta primers, the PCR was carried out. Sequencing was performed with immunoSEQ multiplex PCR; in TCRdb, only in-frame clones are kept and a portion is missing. The profile shows around 300,000 clones, about 90% of them singletons. Sequenced: PBMCs. All receptors come from a woman under 30 in good health and CMV-seronegative.

The chain uses TRBV2 and TRBJ2-1, with TRBD1 as a possible D gene (5 bases). V lost 6 bases and J 0 bases, leaving 12 bases between the germline ends. The CDR3 runs 15 residues. Germline V gene sequence: CDR1 SNHLY, CDR2 FYNNEI. Here the CDR3 reads CASRGYGASYNEQFF. CDR3 DNA: TGTGCCAGCAGGGGTTATGGGGCCTCCTACAATGAGCAGTTCTTC.

This clone was counted a single time. V gene TRBV9 combines with J gene TRBJ2-2, with D possibly matching TRBD1 (6 bases). This CDR3 region has 14 residues. V dropped 6 bases and J dropped 0 bases, with 9 bases sitting between them. CDR1 and CDR2 from the germline V gene are SGDLS and YYNGEE. For the CDR3, the DNA is TGTGCCAGCATGAAGGGGGCGAACACCGGGGAGCTGTTTTTT. This sequence encodes CASMKGANTGELFF.

The chain uses TRBV9 and TRBJ1-6, with D possibly matching TRBD1 (6 bases). Germline V gene sequence: CDR1 SGDLS, CDR2 YYNGEE. V was pared by 3 bases and J by 10 bases, with 17 bases between. This CDR3 region has 15 residues. CDR3: CASSEGEIRGSPLHF. CDR3 sequence (DNA): TGTGCCAGCAGCGAGGGGGAGATAAGGGGATCACCCCTCCACTTT.

J is TRBJ2-3 and V is TRBV9, with a tentative D call TRBD2 (5 bases). Germline CDR1 reads SGDLS; CDR2 reads YYNGEE. Trimming took 3 bases from V and 0 from J, leaving 14 bases between them. The CDR3 loop spans 16 amino acids. CDR3 nucleotides: TGTGCCAGCAGCGAACCCAGCGGCGAAAGCACAGATACGCAGTATTTT. Translation: CASSEPSGESTDTQYF.

The rearrangement uses TRBV19 and TRBJ1-1; no reliable D call. Germline CDR1 reads LNHDA; CDR2 reads SQIVND (reference sequence). CDR3 length equals 13 residues. The V end was cut by 11 bases, the J end by 1 base, with 14 bases between. The CDR3 coding sequence is TGTGCCCCTAAACGGAGACGGAACACTGAAGCTTTCTTT. Encoded protein: CAPKRRRNTEAFF.

J is TRBJ1-1 and V is TRBV6-1; D gene ambiguous. CDR1 MNHNS and CDR2 SASEGT come from the germline V gene. V was shortened by 8 bases and J by 0 bases, with 13 bases between the two germline ends. This CDR3 is built from 14 residues. The CDR3 coding sequence is TGTGCCAGCGAGGGCAAAGGGATGAACACTGAAGCTTTCTTT. It translates to CASEGKGMNTEAFF.

CDR3 nucleotides: TGTGCCTGGAGCCTAGGGGGATTGGGTTCACCCCTCCACTTT. Amino acids: CAWSLGGLGSPLHF. This chain joins TRBV30 and TRBJ1-6; perhaps TRBD1 as D (6 bases). V was pared by 3 bases and J by 9 bases, with 15 bases between. The CDR3 runs 14 residues. From germline, CDR1 is GTSNPN and CDR2 SVGIG (reference sequence).

This clone appeared a few times. The chain carries TRBV30 and TRBJ1-1; no clear D. The V gene lost 0 bases and the J gene lost 10 bases, with 12 bases spanning the gap. The CDR3 loop spans 12 amino acids. Germline CDR1 reads GTSNPN; CDR2 reads SVGIG (reference sequence). The CDR3 loop is CAWSVIRERAFF. The CDR3 DNA follows: TGTGCCTGGAGTGTAATCCGGGAAAGAGCTTTCTTT.

The J gene is TRBJ2-7, the V gene TRBV23-1; D possibly corresponds to TRBD2 (5 bases). TRBV23-1 is an ORF, with its function uncertain. V dropped 10 bases and J dropped 6 bases, with 19 bases sitting between them. The CDR3 is 13 residues long. The CDR3 DNA sequence: TGCGCCATCCCGAGTCGGCGGGCGCGCGAGCAGTACTTC. It specifies CAIPSRRAREQYF.

This chain links TRBV4-1 with TRBJ2-3; 7 nucleotides agree with TRBD1. The CDR3 sequence is 16 residues long. V lost 1 base to trimming and J lost 0 bases; unmatched junction nucleotides: 4. In germline, CDR1 is MGHRA, CDR2 YSYEKL. CDR3 nucleotide sequence: TGCGCCAGCAGCCAAGTGACAGGGATAAGCACAGATACGCAGTATTTT. Translation gives CASSQVTGISTDTQYF.